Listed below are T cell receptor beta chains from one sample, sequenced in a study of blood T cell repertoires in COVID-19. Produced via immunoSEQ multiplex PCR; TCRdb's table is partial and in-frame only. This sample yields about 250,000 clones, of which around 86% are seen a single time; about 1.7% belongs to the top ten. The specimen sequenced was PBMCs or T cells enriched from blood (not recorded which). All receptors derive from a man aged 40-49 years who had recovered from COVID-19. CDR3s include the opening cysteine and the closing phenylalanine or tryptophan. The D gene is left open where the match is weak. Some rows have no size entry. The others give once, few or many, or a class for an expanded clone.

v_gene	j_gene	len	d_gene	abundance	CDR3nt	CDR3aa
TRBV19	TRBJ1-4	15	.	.	TGTGCCAGTAGTCCTCGGGCCTTAGGGGATGAAAAACTGTTTTTT	CASSPRALGDEKLFF
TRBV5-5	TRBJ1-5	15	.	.	TGTGCCAGCAGCTTGGCCTCCCAAAACAGGGCAGCCCAGCATTTT	CASSLASQNRAAQHF
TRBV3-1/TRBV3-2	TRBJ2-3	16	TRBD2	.	TGTGCCAGCAGCCAAGATGGCGTCGGGGGGACAGATACGCAGTATTTT	CASSQDGVGGTDTQYF
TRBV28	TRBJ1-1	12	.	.	TGTGCCAGCAGTTTAAGAGGAACTGAAGCTTTCTTT	CASSLRGTEAFF
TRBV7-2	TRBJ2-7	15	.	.	TGTGCCAGCAGCTTAAGGTTAGGGAGTCTGTACGAGCAGTACTTC	CASSLRLGSLYEQYF
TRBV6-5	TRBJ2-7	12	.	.	TGTGCCAGTTCAGGGTCAGGCTACGAGCAGTACTTC	CASSGSGYEQYF
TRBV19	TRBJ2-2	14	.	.	TGTGCCAGTAGTATTCTTAGGGGCACCGGGGAGCTGTTTTTT	CASSILRGTGELFF
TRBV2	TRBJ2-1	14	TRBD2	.	TGTGCCAGCAGTGTAGCGGGCAGATACAATGAGCAGTTCTTC	CASSVAGRYNEQFF
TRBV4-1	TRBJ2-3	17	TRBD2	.	TGCGCCAGCAGCCCGCAGAGACTAGCGGTAAGCACAGATACGCAGTATTTT	CASSPQRLAVSTDTQYF
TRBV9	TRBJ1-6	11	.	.	TGTGCCAGCACCCTAGCATCACCCCTCCACTTT	CASTLASPLHF
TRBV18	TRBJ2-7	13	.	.	TGTGCCAGCTCACCACCGGGCCTCCGCGAGCAGTACTTC	CASSPPGLREQYF
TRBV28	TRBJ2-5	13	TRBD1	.	TGTGCCAGCAGTAAGGGACAGCAAGAGACCCAGTACTTC	CASSKGQQETQYF
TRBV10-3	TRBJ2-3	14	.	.	TGTGCCATCACAGCAGGGGCTAGCACAGATACGCAGTATTTT	CAITAGASTDTQYF
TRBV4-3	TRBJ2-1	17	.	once	TGCGCCAGCAGCCAAGATTTAAGGGGCTACTCCTACAATGAGCAGTTCTTC	CASSQDLRGYSYNEQFF
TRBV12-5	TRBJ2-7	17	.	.	TGTGCTAGTGGTGGATCTCAACTAAGGGGGTCCCACTACGAGCAGTACTTC	CASGGSQLRGSHYEQYF